This T cell receptor (beta chain) was recovered during a study of CD8 T cells in ankylosing spondylitis. MiXCR was run by TCRdb on the 5' RACE reads, yielding one entry per CDR3 protein. The sample has roughly 230,000 distinct CDR3 sequences, approximately 10% seen once. Between the trimmed V and J ends, which lost 0 bases and 2 bases, there was a span of 11 bases. The CDR3 sequence is 16 residues long. Germline CDR1 reads MGHRA; CDR2 reads YSYEKL. The TCR sequence derives from a male donor with ankylosing spondylitis or in good health (not recorded which). The chain links TRBV4-1 to TRBJ1-5; D remains unclear. Sequencing input: blood, either unsorted or a sorted T cell fraction (not recorded which). The CDR3 loop is CASSQDTVEGNQPQHF. The CDR3 DNA is TGCGCCAGCAGCCAAGACACAGTGGAGGGCAATCAGCCCCAGCATTTT.